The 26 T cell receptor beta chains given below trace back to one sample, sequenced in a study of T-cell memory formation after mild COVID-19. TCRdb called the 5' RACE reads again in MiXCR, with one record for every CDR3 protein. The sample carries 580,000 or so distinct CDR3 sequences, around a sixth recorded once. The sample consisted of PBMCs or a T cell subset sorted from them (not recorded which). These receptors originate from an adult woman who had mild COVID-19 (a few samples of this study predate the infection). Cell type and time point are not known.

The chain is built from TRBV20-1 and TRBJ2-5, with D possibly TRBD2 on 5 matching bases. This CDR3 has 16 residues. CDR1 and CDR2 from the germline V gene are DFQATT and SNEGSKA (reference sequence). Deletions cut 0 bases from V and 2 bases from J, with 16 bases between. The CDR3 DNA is TGCAGTGCTAGAGATCTTCGGGGATTTGTACAAGAGACCCAGTACTTC. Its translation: CSARDLRGFVQETQYF.

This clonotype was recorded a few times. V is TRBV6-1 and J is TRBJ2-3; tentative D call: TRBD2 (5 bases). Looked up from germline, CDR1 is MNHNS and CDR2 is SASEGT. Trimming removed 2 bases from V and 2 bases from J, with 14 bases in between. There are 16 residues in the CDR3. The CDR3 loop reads CASSEYGGGLTDTQYF. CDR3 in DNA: TGTGCCAGCAGTGAATATGGAGGAGGTCTCACAGATACGCAGTATTTT.

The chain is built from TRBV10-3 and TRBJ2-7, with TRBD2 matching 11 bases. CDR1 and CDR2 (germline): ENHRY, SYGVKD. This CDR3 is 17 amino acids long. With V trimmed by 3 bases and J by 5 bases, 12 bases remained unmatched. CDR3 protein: CAISDPGGTSGSHEQYF. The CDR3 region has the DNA TGTGCCATCAGTGACCCCGGAGGAACTAGCGGGAGTCACGAGCAGTACTTC.

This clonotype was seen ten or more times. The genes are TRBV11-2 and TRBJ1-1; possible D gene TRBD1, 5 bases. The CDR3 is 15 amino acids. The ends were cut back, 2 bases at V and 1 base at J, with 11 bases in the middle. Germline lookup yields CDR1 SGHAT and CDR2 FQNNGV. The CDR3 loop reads CASSLRAGPNTEAFF. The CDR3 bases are TGTGCCAGCAGCTTACGGGCAGGGCCGAACACTGAAGCTTTCTTT.

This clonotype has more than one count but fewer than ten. The CDR3 bases are TGTGCCAGCAGATCGACTAGCGAGGTGGCCCAGTACTTC. It specifies CASRSTSEVAQYF. This chain connects TRBV7-9 to TRBJ2-5; 8 nucleotides align to TRBD2. Trimming took 6 bases from V and 9 from J; bases not matched to a gene: 9. CDR1 SEHNR and CDR2 FQNEAQ come from the germline V gene (reference sequence). The CDR3 is made up of 13 amino acids.

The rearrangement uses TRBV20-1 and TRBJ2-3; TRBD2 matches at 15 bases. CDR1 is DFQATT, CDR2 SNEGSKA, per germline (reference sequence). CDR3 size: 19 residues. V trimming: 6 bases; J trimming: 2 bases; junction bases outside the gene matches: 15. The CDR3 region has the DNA TGCAGTGCGAAACTCGGACTAGCGGGGGGGCCGGTTACCACAGATACGCAGTATTTT. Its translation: CSAKLGLAGGPVTTDTQYF.

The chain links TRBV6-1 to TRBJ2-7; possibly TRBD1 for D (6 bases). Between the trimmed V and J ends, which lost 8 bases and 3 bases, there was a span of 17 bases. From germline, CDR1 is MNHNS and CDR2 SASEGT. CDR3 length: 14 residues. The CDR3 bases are TGTGCCAGCCTCGGATCGGACAGATACTACGAGCAGTACTTC. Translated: CASLGSDRYYEQYF.

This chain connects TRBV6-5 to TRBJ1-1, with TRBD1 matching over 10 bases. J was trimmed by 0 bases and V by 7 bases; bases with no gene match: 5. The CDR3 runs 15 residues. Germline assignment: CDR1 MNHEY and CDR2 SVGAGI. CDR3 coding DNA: TGTGCCAGCATCTTAGGACAGGGGGTGAACACTGAAGCTTTCTTT. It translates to CASILGQGVNTEAFF.

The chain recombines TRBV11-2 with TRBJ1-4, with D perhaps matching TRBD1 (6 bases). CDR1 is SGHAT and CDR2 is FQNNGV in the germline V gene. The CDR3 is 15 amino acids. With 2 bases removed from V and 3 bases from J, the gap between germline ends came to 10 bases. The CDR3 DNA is TGTGCCAGCAGCTTAAGGGGGATGGCTAATGAAAAACTGTTTTTT. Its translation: CASSLRGMANEKLFF.

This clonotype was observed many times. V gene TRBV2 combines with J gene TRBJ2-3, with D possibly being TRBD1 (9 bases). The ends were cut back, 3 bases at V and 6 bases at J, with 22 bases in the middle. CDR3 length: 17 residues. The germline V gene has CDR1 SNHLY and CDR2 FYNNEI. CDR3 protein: CASSEVAGQGVGDTQYF. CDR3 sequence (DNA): TGTGCCAGCAGTGAGGTAGCGGGACAGGGTGTCGGTGATACGCAGTATTTT.

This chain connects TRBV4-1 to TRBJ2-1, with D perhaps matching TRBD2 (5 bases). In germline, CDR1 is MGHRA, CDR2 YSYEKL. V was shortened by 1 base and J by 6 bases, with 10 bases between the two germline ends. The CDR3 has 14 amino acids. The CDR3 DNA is TGCGCCAGCAGCCAAGGGAGGTTCATCAATGAGCAGTTCTTC. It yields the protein CASSQGRFINEQFF.

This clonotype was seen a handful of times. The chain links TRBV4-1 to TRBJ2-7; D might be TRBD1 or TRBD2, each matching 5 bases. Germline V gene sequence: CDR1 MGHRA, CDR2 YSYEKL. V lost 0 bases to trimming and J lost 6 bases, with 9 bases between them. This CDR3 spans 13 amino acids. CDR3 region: CASSQEGESEQYF. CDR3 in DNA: TGCGCCAGCAGCCAAGAGGGGGAATCCGAGCAGTACTTC.

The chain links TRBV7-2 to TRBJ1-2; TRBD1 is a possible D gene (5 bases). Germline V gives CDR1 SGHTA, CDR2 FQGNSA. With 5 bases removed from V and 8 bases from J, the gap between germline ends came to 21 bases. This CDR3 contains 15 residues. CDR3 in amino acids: CASSPPGGTYWGYTF. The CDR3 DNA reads TGTGCCAGCAGCCCGCCTGGGGGAACCTATTGGGGCTACACCTTC.

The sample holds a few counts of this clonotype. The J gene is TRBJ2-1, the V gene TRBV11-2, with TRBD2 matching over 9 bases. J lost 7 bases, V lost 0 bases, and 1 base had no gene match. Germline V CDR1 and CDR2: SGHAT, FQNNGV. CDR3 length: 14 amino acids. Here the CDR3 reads CASSLDGLANEQFF. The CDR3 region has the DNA TGTGCCAGCAGCTTAGACGGACTAGCGAATGAGCAGTTCTTC.

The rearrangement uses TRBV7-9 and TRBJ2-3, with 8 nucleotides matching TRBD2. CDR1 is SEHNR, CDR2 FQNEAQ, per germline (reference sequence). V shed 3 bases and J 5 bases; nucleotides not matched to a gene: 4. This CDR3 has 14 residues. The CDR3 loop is CASSLTSEKDTQYF. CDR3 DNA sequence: TGTGCCAGCAGCTTGACTAGCGAGAAAGATACGCAGTATTTT.

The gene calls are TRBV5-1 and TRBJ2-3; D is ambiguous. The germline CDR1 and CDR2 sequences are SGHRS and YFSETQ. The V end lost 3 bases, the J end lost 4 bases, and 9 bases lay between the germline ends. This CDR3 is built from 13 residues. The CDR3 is CASSYQRPDTQYF. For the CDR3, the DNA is TGCGCCAGCAGCTACCAAAGGCCAGATACGCAGTATTTT. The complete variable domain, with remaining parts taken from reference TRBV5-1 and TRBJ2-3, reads KAGVTQTPRYLIKTRGQQVTLSCSPISGHRSVSWYQQTPGQGLQFLFEYFSETQRNKGNFPGRFSGRQFSNSRSEMNVSTLELGDSALYLCASSYQRPDTQYFGPGTRLTVL.

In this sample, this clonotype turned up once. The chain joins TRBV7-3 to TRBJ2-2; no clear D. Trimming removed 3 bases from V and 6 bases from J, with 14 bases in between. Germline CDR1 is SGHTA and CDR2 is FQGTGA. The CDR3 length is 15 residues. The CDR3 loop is CASSFTPQGAGELFF. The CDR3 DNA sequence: TGTGCCAGCAGCTTTACCCCCCAAGGCGCCGGGGAGCTGTTTTTT.

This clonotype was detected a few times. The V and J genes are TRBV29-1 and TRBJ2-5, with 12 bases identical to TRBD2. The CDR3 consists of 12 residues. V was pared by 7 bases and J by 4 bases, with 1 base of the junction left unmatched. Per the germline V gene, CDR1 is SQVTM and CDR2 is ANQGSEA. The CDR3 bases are TGCAGCGGGACTAGCGGGGTAGAGACCCAGTACTTC. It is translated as CSGTSGVETQYF.

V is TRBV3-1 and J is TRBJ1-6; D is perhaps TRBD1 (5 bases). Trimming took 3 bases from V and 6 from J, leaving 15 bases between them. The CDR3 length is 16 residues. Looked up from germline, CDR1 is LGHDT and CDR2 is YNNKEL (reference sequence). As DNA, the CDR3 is TGTGCCAGCAGCCAGGGCCCGGGACTGCTTAATTCACCCCTCCACTTT. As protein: CASSQGPGLLNSPLHF.

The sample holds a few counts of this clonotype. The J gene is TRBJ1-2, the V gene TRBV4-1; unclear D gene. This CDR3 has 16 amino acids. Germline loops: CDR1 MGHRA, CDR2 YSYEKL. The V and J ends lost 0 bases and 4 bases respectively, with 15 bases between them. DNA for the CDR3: TGCGCCAGCAGCCAAGATCTTATACAGCATTCCTATGGCTACACCTTC. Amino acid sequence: CASSQDLIQHSYGYTF.

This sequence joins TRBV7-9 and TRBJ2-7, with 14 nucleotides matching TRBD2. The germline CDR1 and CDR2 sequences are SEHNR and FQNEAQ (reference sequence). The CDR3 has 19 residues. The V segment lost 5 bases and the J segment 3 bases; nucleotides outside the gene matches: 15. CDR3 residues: CASSIHTGLAGAPLYEQYF. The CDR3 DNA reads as TGTGCCAGCAGCATACATACGGGACTAGCGGGAGCTCCCCTCTACGAGCAGTACTTC.

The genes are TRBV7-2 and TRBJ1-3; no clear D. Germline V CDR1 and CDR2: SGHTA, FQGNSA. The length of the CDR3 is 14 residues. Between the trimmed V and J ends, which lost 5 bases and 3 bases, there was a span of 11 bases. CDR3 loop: CASSLQPFGNTIYF. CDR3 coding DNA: TGTGCCAGCAGCCTCCAGCCTTTTGGAAACACCATATATTTT. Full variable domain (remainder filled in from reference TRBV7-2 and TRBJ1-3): GAGVSQSPSNKVTEKGKDVELRCDPISGHTALYWYRQSLGQGLEFLIYFQGNSAPDKSGLPSDRFSAERTGGSVSTLTIQRTQQEDSAVYLCASSLQPFGNTIYFGEGSWLTVV.

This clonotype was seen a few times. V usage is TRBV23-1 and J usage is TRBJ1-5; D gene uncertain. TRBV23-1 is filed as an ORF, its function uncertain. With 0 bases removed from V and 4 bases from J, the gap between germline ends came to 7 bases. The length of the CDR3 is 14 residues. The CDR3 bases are TGCGCCAGCAGTCAATCTCCAGAGAATCAGCCCCAGCATTTT. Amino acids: CASSQSPENQPQHF.

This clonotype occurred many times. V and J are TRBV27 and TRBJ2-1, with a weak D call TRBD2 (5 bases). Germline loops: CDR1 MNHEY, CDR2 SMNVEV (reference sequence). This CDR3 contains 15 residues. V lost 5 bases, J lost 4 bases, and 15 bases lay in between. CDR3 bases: TGTGCCAGCAGTACCGTAGCGAAGACGTACAATGAGCAGTTCTTC. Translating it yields CASSTVAKTYNEQFF.

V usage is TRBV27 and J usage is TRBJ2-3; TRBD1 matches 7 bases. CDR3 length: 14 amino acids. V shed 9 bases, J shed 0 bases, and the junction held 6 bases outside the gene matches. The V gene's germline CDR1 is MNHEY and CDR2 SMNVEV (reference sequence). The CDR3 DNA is TGTGCCAGTAGAAAGACAGGGAGCACAGATACGCAGTATTTT. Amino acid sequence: CASRKTGSTDTQYF.

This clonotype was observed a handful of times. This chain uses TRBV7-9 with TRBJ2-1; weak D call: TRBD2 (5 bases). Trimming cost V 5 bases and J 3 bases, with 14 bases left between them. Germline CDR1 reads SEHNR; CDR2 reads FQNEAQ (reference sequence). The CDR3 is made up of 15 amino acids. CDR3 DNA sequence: TGTGCCAGCAGCCCAACCGGGAAGAACTACAATGAGCAGTTCTTC. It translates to CASSPTGKNYNEQFF.